One and the same sample provided the 23 T cell receptor beta chains below, sequenced in a study of identical twins. One entry per CDR3 protein results from TCRdb running MiXCR on the 5' RACE reads. Of around 250,000 distinct CDR3 sequences listed, about 9% are singletons. The sample also formed part of further work on yellow fever vaccine responses in identical twins.

The specimen was CD8+ T cells sorted from blood. These TCRs come from a woman aged 18 to 35 in good health.

The V and J genes are TRBV7-9 and TRBJ1-1, with D uncertain. Germline CDR1 reads SEHNR; CDR2 reads FQNEAQ (reference sequence). V was trimmed by 5 bases and J by 3 bases, leaving 13 bases between them. There are 14 residues in the CDR3. The CDR3 bases are TGTGCCAGCAGCCCTAGAGGGTTGGACACTGAAGCTTTCTTT. Protein sequence: CASSPRGLDTEAFF.

J is TRBJ1-5 and V is TRBV6-2 or TRBV6-3; D is perhaps TRBD1 (6 bases). This CDR3 has 15 residues. V was pared by 0 bases and J by 5 bases, with 11 bases between. Germline V CDR1 and CDR2: MNHEY, SVGEGT. As DNA, the CDR3 is TGTGCCAGCAGTTACTCCCGTACAGGGTATCAGCCCCAGCATTTT. It translates to CASSYSRTGYQPQHF.

In its sample, this clonotype was seen many times. CDR3 coding DNA: TGTGCCACCAGCGGGACTAGCGGAGTCTTAACGTACCAAGAGACCCAGTACTTC. Residues: CATSGTSGVLTYQETQYF. This rearrangement joins TRBV24-1 to TRBJ2-5, with 11 bases that match TRBD2. This CDR3 is built from 18 residues. The J segment lost 0 bases and the V segment lost 7 bases, leaving 12 bases of the junction unmatched. Germline loops: CDR1 KGHDR, CDR2 SFDVKD.

CDR3 region: CASSPGTGGWEQYF. Written as DNA, the CDR3 is TGTGCCAGCAGCCCGGGGACAGGGGGCTGGGAGCAGTACTTC. The gene calls are TRBV3-1 and TRBJ2-7, with 12 bases that match TRBD1. V gave up 4 bases and J gave up 7 bases; unmatched junction bases: 5. The CDR3 consists of 14 residues. CDR1 and CDR2 (germline): LGHDT, YNNKEL (reference sequence).

This sequence joins TRBV2 and TRBJ1-1; TRBD1 is a possible D gene (5 bases). The CDR3 has 13 amino acids. The V end was cut by 6 bases, the J end by 5 bases, with 13 bases between. CDR1 and CDR2 (germline): SNHLY, FYNNEI. CDR3 nucleotide sequence: TGTGCCAGCAGCAAGGGACCCTTGACTGAAGCTTTCTTT. It translates to CASSKGPLTEAFF.

The gene calls are TRBV6-2 or TRBV6-3 and TRBJ2-6; D call uncertain. CDR1 MNHEY and CDR2 SVGEGT come from the germline V gene. V lost 2 bases and J lost 0, with 5 bases in between. CDR3 length equals 15 residues. The CDR3 loop reads CASSYGLSGANVLTF. The CDR3 region has the DNA TGTGCCAGCAGTTACGGGCTCTCTGGGGCCAACGTCCTGACTTTC.

In this sample, this clonotype turned up a few times. This chain connects TRBV7-9 to TRBJ2-5; TRBD1 is a possible D gene (6 bases). CDR3 length: 13 residues. The V gene's germline CDR1 is SEHNR and CDR2 FQNEAQ (reference sequence). V was clipped by 5 bases and J by 5 bases, with 12 bases between them. CDR3 in amino acids: CASSPRGRETQYF. The CDR3 DNA follows: TGTGCCAGCAGCCCCAGGGGTAGGGAGACCCAGTACTTC.

This chain connects TRBV25-1 to TRBJ1-5; TRBD1 might be the D (5 bases). The V end was cut by 6 bases, the J end by 7 bases, with 13 bases between. The CDR3 has 13 amino acids. From germline, CDR1 is MGHDK and CDR2 SYGVNS. CDR3 coding DNA: TGTGCCAGCAGCCCCGGGGGGAGGCAGCCCCAGCATTTT. Its protein product is CASSPGGRQPQHF.

This clonotype showed up just a few times. V usage is TRBV27 and J usage is TRBJ2-4, with 7 positions matching TRBD2. Germline CDR1 and CDR2: MNHEY and SMNVEV (reference sequence). CDR3 size: 12 residues. J was trimmed by 5 bases and V by 8 bases; bases with no gene match: 3. In DNA, the CDR3 is TGTGCCAGCCTGGGGGGGGAAAACATTCAGTACTTC. Amino acid sequence: CASLGGENIQYF.

V and J are TRBV18 and TRBJ1-5; D gene uncertain. V lost 2 bases and J lost 7, with 12 bases in between. The germline CDR1 and CDR2 sequences are KGHSH and LQKENI. The CDR3 consists of 14 residues. The CDR3 protein is CASSPGGNGQPQHF. The DNA of the CDR3 is TGTGCCAGCTCACCAGGAGGGAACGGGCAGCCCCAGCATTTT.

This clonotype was seen many times. This chain connects TRBV15 to TRBJ2-3, with 8 bases fitting TRBD1. This CDR3 region has 18 residues. Germline loops: CDR1 LNHNV, CDR2 YYDKDF (reference sequence). Trimming cost V 1 base and J 1 base; bases outside gene matches: 10. Here the CDR3 reads CATSRAGGGYSGTDTQYF. The CDR3 region has the DNA TGTGCCACCAGCAGAGCAGGGGGCGGGTATTCGGGCACAGATACGCAGTATTTT.

The chain has TRBV4-3 and TRBJ2-7, with a tentative D call TRBD2 (6 bases). CDR3 length: 13 amino acids. Trimming shortened V by 3 bases and J by 7 bases, and 13 bases separated the two germline ends. The germline CDR1 and CDR2 sequences are LGHNA and YSLEER. Here the CDR3 reads CASSQGGLAEQYF. The CDR3 nucleotides are TGCGCCAGCAGCCAGGGAGGATTAGCGGAGCAGTACTTC.

This clonotype was detected many times. This rearrangement joins TRBV29-1 to TRBJ2-1; D gene unclear. Germline V gives CDR1 SQVTM, CDR2 ANQGSEA. The CDR3 is 13 amino acids. V was shortened by 2 bases and J by 8 bases, with 13 bases between the two germline ends. The CDR3 reads CSVEKGPGDEQFF. CDR3 nucleotide sequence: TGCAGCGTTGAAAAGGGTCCTGGTGATGAGCAGTTCTTC.

In its sample, this clonotype was seen many times. V usage is TRBV7-6 and J usage is TRBJ2-1; TRBD2 might be the D (7 bases). This CDR3 has 15 amino acids. Germline assignment: CDR1 SGHVS and CDR2 FNYEAQ. The ends were cut back, 0 bases at V and 5 bases at J, with 11 bases in the middle. The CDR3 coding sequence is TGTGCCAGCAGCTTAGCGGGGGGGCCTAACAATGAGCAGTTCTTC. It yields the protein CASSLAGGPNNEQFF.

This clonotype was seen more than once but under ten times. The V call is TRBV30, the J call TRBJ2-1; D is undetermined. Germline CDR1 reads GTSNPN; CDR2 reads SVGIG (reference sequence). Trimming shortened V by 0 bases and J by 5 bases, and 5 bases separated the two germline ends. This CDR3 is 12 amino acids long. The CDR3 DNA reads TGTGCCTGGAGTGTCCAGGACAATGAGCAGTTCTTC. It codes for CAWSVQDNEQFF.

The CDR3 region is CASSLVGQADVSSYNEQFF. The CDR3 nucleotides read TGTGCCAGCAGCTTAGTCGGACAGGCGGACGTCAGCTCCTACAATGAGCAGTTCTTC. The chain combines TRBV11-2 with TRBJ2-1, with TRBD1 matching 7 bases. Per the germline V gene, CDR1 is SGHAT and CDR2 is FQNNGV. V was clipped by 1 base and J by 0 bases; unmatched bases: 12. This CDR3 has 19 residues.

This clonotype was observed a handful of times. The V and J genes are TRBV15 and TRBJ2-1, with 9 nucleotides matching TRBD1. CDR1 is LNHNV, CDR2 YYDKDF, per germline (reference sequence). The junction had 4 bases not matched to a gene; V was cut back by 0 bases and J by 7 bases. The CDR3 consists of 15 residues. As DNA, the CDR3 is TGTGCCACCAGCAGAGAGACAGGGGGGGTTAATGAGCAGTTCTTC. The encoded protein is CATSRETGGVNEQFF.

V and J are TRBV2 and TRBJ2-1; 11 nucleotides match TRBD2. V shed 2 bases and J 3 bases; nucleotides not matched to a gene: 15. The CDR3 has 20 residues. In germline, CDR1 is SNHLY, CDR2 FYNNEI. CDR3 amino acids: CASSETLGVIAGGIYNEQFF. CDR3 nucleotides: TGTGCCAGCAGTGAAACCCTCGGGGTGATAGCGGGGGGGATCTACAATGAGCAGTTCTTC.

This clonotype was seen more than once but under ten times. This rearrangement joins TRBV20-1 to TRBJ2-5; D gene uncertain. The CDR3 spans 14 residues. Germline CDR1 DFQATT, CDR2 SNEGSKA (reference sequence). Trimming shortened V by 1 base and J by 2 bases, and 11 bases separated the two germline ends. This CDR3 is CSARAVAPQETQYF. CDR3 nucleotides: TGCAGTGCTAGAGCCGTGGCACCACAAGAGACCCAGTACTTC.

J is TRBJ2-3 and V is TRBV9; maybe TRBD2 (6 bases). V lost 1 base and J 3 bases, leaving 15 bases between the germline ends. CDR3 size: 16 residues. Germline CDR1 SGDLS, CDR2 YYNGEE. The CDR3 DNA reads as TGTGCCAGCAGCGTATACGGGGCGGGAAGGACAGATACGCAGTATTTT. Amino acid sequence: CASSVYGAGRTDTQYF.

This clonotype was found a few times. The CDR3 DNA reads as TGTGCCAGCAGCCAAGACGGAGGACTAGGAGTTGAGCAGTTCTTC. This sequence encodes CASSQDGGLGVEQFF. The chain couples TRBV4-2 to TRBJ2-1, with 7 bases fitting TRBD2. The CDR3 extends over 15 amino acids. Germline trimming cut 0 bases from V and 9 bases from J; bases unmatched to any gene: 8. Per the germline V gene, CDR1 is LGHNA and CDR2 is YNFKEQ.

This clonotype was recorded a few times. The chain couples TRBV4-3 to TRBJ1-1; D might be TRBD1 (5 bases). CDR1 is LGHNA and CDR2 is YSLEER in the germline V gene. V dropped 0 bases and J dropped 1 base, with 12 bases sitting between them. This CDR3 spans 16 amino acids. CDR3 sequence reads: CASSQDRGGENTEAFF. CDR3 DNA sequence: TGCGCCAGCAGCCAAGATCGGGGGGGGGAGAACACTGAAGCTTTCTTT.

The gene calls are TRBV27 and TRBJ2-3, with TRBD2 matching over 14 bases. The CDR3 is 17 residues long. The V and J ends lost 8 bases and 4 bases, in that order; junction bases with no gene match: 11. The V gene's germline CDR1 is MNHEY and CDR2 SMNVEV (reference sequence). CDR3 nucleotides: TGTGCCAGCGCGGGACTAGCGGGAGTTTGGGCCCCAGATACGCAGTATTTT. Protein product: CASAGLAGVWAPDTQYF.